The 27 T cell receptor beta chains listed next were all sequenced from one sample in a study of response to subunit inactivated influenza vaccine. TCRdb reanalysed the RT-PCR reads using MiXCR and keeps one entry per CDR3 protein. The data contain about 650,000 distinct CDR3 sequences, roughly 14% of them singletons. Sequenced here: PBMCs from blood, sampled roughly 12 days after vaccination. Receptor source: a man aged 45-65 years who received an inactivated influenza vaccine.

This sequence joins TRBV28 and TRBJ2-1; tentatively, D is TRBD2 (6 bases). This CDR3 is 16 amino acids long. V gave up 6 bases and J gave up 3 bases, with 18 bases separating them. Germline CDR1 MDHEN, CDR2 SYDVKM. The CDR3 loop is CASSPSRDFGYNEQFF. As DNA, the CDR3 is TGTGCCAGCAGCCCTTCGAGGGACTTTGGCTACAATGAGCAGTTCTTC.

V and J are TRBV28 and TRBJ1-2; possible D gene TRBD1, 5 bases. Trimming stripped 6 bases from V and 2 bases from J, with 13 bases between. There are 14 residues in the CDR3. Per germline, CDR1 MDHEN and CDR2 SYDVKM. The CDR3 protein is CASRTTVKNYGYTF. CDR3 nucleotide sequence: TGTGCCAGCAGAACGACAGTCAAGAACTATGGCTACACCTTC.

The chain links TRBV15 to TRBJ2-2, with TRBD2 identical over 8 bases. Germline V gene sequence: CDR1 LNHNV, CDR2 YYDKDF (reference sequence). This CDR3 is built from 15 residues. The J segment lost 5 bases and the V segment lost 7 bases, leaving 9 bases of the junction unmatched. CDR3 coding DNA: TGTGCCACCAACGAGGGACTAGGGAGAACCGGGGAGCTGTTTTTT. Translation gives CATNEGLGRTGELFF.

This clonotype is a singleton in its sample. This sequence joins TRBV20-1 and TRBJ1-6; 7 bases align to TRBD1. Germline trimming cut 3 bases from V and 6 bases from J; bases unmatched to any gene: 8. The CDR3 length is 15 residues. The germline V gene encodes CDR1 DFQATT and CDR2 SNEGSKA (reference sequence). CDR3 region: CSASKPGQPNSPLHF. Written as DNA, the CDR3 is TGCAGTGCTAGTAAACCGGGACAGCCTAATTCACCCCTCCACTTT.

This clonotype was seen only a few times. The rearrangement uses TRBV29-1 and TRBJ2-7; TRBD1 matches at 8 bases. The germline gives CDR1 SQVTM, CDR2 ANQGSEA. The CDR3 contains 12 residues. The V and J ends lost 5 bases and 5 bases, in that order; junction bases with no gene match: 5. The CDR3 DNA sequence: TGCAGCGTTAGGACAGGGATCCACGAGCAGTACTTC. It specifies CSVRTGIHEQYF.

This clonotype appeared a few times. J is TRBJ1-3 and V is TRBV3-1; TRBD1 aligns across 8 bases. Germline V gene data show CDR1 as LGHDT and CDR2 as YNNKEL (reference sequence). The junction had 3 bases not matched to a gene; V was cut back by 10 bases and J by 1 base. CDR3 length: 13 amino acids. The chain's CDR3 is CATRTGSGNTIYF. The DNA of the CDR3 is TGTGCCACCCGGACAGGGTCTGGAAACACCATATATTTT.

This clonotype has a handful of counts. The chain is built from TRBV7-3 and TRBJ2-1; D may correspond to TRBD1 or TRBD2 (5 bases each). Trimming removed 2 bases at V and 7 bases at J, with 15 bases between. From germline, CDR1 is SGHTA and CDR2 FQGTGA. The CDR3 has 15 residues. This CDR3 is CASSLGSRERNEQFF. CDR3 DNA sequence: TGTGCCAGCAGCTTAGGATCCAGGGAGAGGAATGAGCAGTTCTTC.

This clonotype was counted between two and nine times. The rearrangement joins TRBV20-1 to TRBJ1-1; 8 bases align to TRBD1. Germline CDR1 and CDR2: DFQATT and SNEGSKA (reference sequence). Trimming removed 0 bases from V and 4 bases from J; junction bases left unmatched: 7. This CDR3 has 15 amino acids. In DNA form, the CDR3 reads TGCAGTGCTAGAGATCCATCAGGGGGCTTCACTGAAGCTTTCTTT. It translates to CSARDPSGGFTEAFF.

The CDR3 region is CASKLAGGSYNEQFF. CDR3 sequence (DNA): TGTGCCAGCAAACTGGCGGGGGGCTCCTACAATGAGCAGTTCTTC. The rearrangement uses TRBV28 and TRBJ2-1; TRBD2 matches 8 bases. The length of the CDR3 is 15 residues. The germline V gene has CDR1 MDHEN and CDR2 SYDVKM. J gave up 0 bases and V 7 bases, and 5 bases lay outside the gene matches. The full variable domain, rest sourced from reference TRBV28 and TRBJ2-1, is DVKVTQSSRYLVKRTGEKVFLECVQDMDHENMFWYRQDPGLGLRLIYFSYDVKMKEKGDIPEGYSVSREKKERFSLILESASTNQTSMYLCASKLAGGSYNEQFFGPGTRLTVL.

This clonotype was counted only a few times. The chain links TRBV7-8 to TRBJ2-1; TRBD2 matches at 8 bases. The CDR3 consists of 15 residues. With 7 bases clipped from V and 1 base from J, the junction kept 6 bases outside the gene matches. CDR1 SGHVS and CDR2 FQNEAQ come from the germline V gene. CDR3 in amino acids: CASTLAGGSYNEQFF. CDR3 DNA: TGTGCCAGCACCCTAGCGGGTGGGTCCTACAATGAGCAGTTCTTC.

This chain joins TRBV5-1 and TRBJ2-7, with 10 bases lining up with TRBD2. The CDR3 covers 15 residues. V was clipped by 2 bases and J by 3 bases; unmatched bases: 5. CDR1 and CDR2 from the germline V gene are SGHRS and YFSETQ. CDR3 DNA: TGCGCCAGCAGCTTCGCCTCTAGCGGGGGCTACGAGCAGTACTTC. Translation gives CASSFASSGGYEQYF.

This clonotype was seen at least ten times. This chain connects TRBV5-6 to TRBJ2-1; perhaps TRBD1 as D (7 bases). CDR3 size: 16 residues. V lost 4 bases and J lost 7, with 21 bases in between. Per germline, CDR1 SGHDT and CDR2 YYEEEE. In DNA form, the CDR3 reads TGTGCCAGCAGCCCCATGGGCGGGACAGTATCAAATGAGCAGTTCTTC. Encoded protein: CASSPMGGTVSNEQFF.

The chain links TRBV5-4 to TRBJ2-7; possibly TRBD1 or TRBD2 for D (5 bases each). Trimming stripped 3 bases from V and 2 bases from J, with 9 bases between. The CDR3 has 13 amino acids. CDR1 and CDR2 (germline): SGHNT, YYREEE (reference sequence). CDR3 DNA sequence: TGTGCCAGCAGCTGGGACCAGACCTACGAGCAGTACTTC. This sequence encodes CASSWDQTYEQYF.

Here the CDR3 DNA reads TGCAGTGCTAGAGTAGCGGGGGGGATCTATCCCACAGATACGCAGTATTTT. It specifies CSARVAGGIYPTDTQYF. The rearrangement joins TRBV20-1 to TRBJ2-3; 11 bases are shared with TRBD2. Germline CDR1 is DFQATT and CDR2 is SNEGSKA (reference sequence). The CDR3 is 17 residues long. The trim removed 1 base at V and 2 bases at J, leaving 8 bases unmatched.

The table lists this clonotype with many counts. V gene TRBV4-2 combines with J gene TRBJ1-6; D call uncertain. CDR3 length equals 16 residues. V lost 0 bases and J 10 bases, leaving 16 bases between the germline ends. The germline V gene encodes CDR1 LGHNA and CDR2 YNFKEQ. Here the CDR3 reads CASSQDLGSLLSPLHF. CDR3 bases: TGTGCCAGCAGCCAAGATCTGGGCAGTCTCCTCTCACCCCTCCACTTT.

This clonotype was seen only a few times. The chain carries TRBV7-2 and TRBJ2-1; D gene uncertain. The CDR3 extends over 11 amino acids. Germline CDR1 is SGHTA and CDR2 is FQGNSA. Trimming removed 5 bases from V and 10 bases from J, with 9 bases in between. This chain's CDR3 is CASSNEWEQFF. The CDR3 DNA reads TGTGCCAGCAGCAACGAGTGGGAGCAGTTCTTC.

This clonotype was detected ten times or more. Written as DNA, the CDR3 is TGTGCCAGCAGGCCAGGACTAGGAAGCACAGATACGCAGTATTTT. It encodes CASRPGLGSTDTQYF. J is TRBJ2-3 and V is TRBV6-1; 7 positions agree with TRBD2. Germline trimming cut 6 bases from V and 0 bases from J; bases unmatched to any gene: 6. CDR3 length: 15 residues. Germline values: CDR1 MNHNS, CDR2 SASEGT.

V and J are TRBV4-3 and TRBJ1-2; no firm D call. The CDR3 runs 14 residues. Trimming took 0 bases from V and 8 from J, leaving 13 bases between them. Germline CDR1 and CDR2: LGHNA and YSLEER. This CDR3 is CASSQDWREGGYTF. CDR3 bases: TGCGCCAGCAGCCAAGATTGGAGGGAAGGAGGCTACACCTTC.

The chain joins TRBV7-2 to TRBJ2-2; 9 bases are a match to TRBD1. Germline V CDR1 and CDR2: SGHTA, FQGNSA. The V segment lost 2 bases and the J segment 5 bases; nucleotides outside the gene matches: 9. The CDR3 sequence is 17 residues long. CDR3 DNA sequence: TGTGCCAGCAGCTTAAGATGGGGGACAGGGAAAACCGGGGAGCTGTTTTTT. Translating it yields CASSLRWGTGKTGELFF.

The chain carries TRBV7-9 and TRBJ1-2, with D tentatively TRBD1 (6 bases). Between the trimmed V and J ends, which lost 11 bases and 2 bases, there was a span of 18 bases. The CDR3 loop spans 14 amino acids. Germline values: CDR1 SEHNR, CDR2 FQNEAQ (reference sequence). CDR3 in amino acids: CALTPTGINYGYTF. CDR3 sequence (DNA): TGTGCCTTAACCCCCACAGGGATAAACTATGGCTACACCTTC.

This clonotype has only a few counts. The V and J genes are TRBV24-1 and TRBJ2-3; unclear D gene. The CDR3 runs to 13 residues. V was shortened by 4 bases and J by 4 bases, with 8 bases between the two germline ends. Looked up from germline, CDR1 is KGHDR and CDR2 is SFDVKD. This CDR3 is CATSDPPSDTQYF. For the CDR3, the DNA is TGTGCCACCAGTGACCCCCCGTCAGATACGCAGTATTTT.

Worth noting for this clonotype: Just one base apart from a much larger clone, this may be a read error. The chain joins TRBV6-5 to TRBJ2-7, with unresolved D. The CDR3 length is 14 residues. V was cut by 7 bases and J by 3 bases, with 16 bases left in between. Germline V gene data show CDR1 as MNHEY and CDR2 as SVGAGI. This CDR3 reads CASNFSVGDYEQYF. The CDR3 DNA reads TGTGCCAGCAATTTCTCGGTGGGTGACTACGAGCAGTACTTC.

The sample holds one count of this clonotype. The junction departs from the called germline gene at one end, perhaps through a read error. The rearrangement links TRBV12-3 or TRBV12-4 to TRBJ1-2; 10 bases are a match to TRBD1. This CDR3 comprises 20 residues. As DNA, the CDR3 is TGTGCCAGCAGTCTAGCATCCCGGACAGGGGGATTTGTCCTGAACTATGGCTACACCTTC. This gives the protein CASSLASRTGGFVLNYGYTF.

In this sample, this clonotype turned up many times. The chain is built from TRBV29-1 and TRBJ2-1, with D maybe TRBD2 (5 bases). The CDR3 contains 14 residues. The germline V gene encodes CDR1 SQVTM and CDR2 ANQGSEA. V was trimmed by 4 bases and J by 2 bases, leaving 12 bases between them. CDR3 nucleotide sequence: TGCAGCGTTGGAGCGGTCGGCACCTACAATGAGCAGTTCTTC. Its translation: CSVGAVGTYNEQFF.

The sample holds a few counts of this clonotype. The genes are TRBV7-9 and TRBJ1-2, with TRBD1 as a possible D gene (6 bases). The CDR3 is made up of 17 amino acids. Germline V gene lookup returns CDR1 SEHNR and CDR2 FQNEAQ (reference sequence). Trimming removed 7 bases from V and 0 bases from J, with 21 bases in between. The CDR3 is CASTPGYGTSPNYGYTF. CDR3 DNA: TGTGCCAGCACCCCGGGGTACGGGACATCGCCTAACTATGGCTACACCTTC.

The V and J genes are TRBV7-8 and TRBJ2-1, with 10 bases aligning to TRBD2. The CDR3 sequence is 15 residues long. Unmatched junction bases numbered 9, after V lost 6 bases and J lost 7 bases. Germline V CDR1 and CDR2: SGHVS, FQNEAQ. Here the CDR3 reads CASRKALAGDNEQFF. The CDR3 DNA reads as TGTGCCAGCAGAAAAGCTCTAGCGGGGGATAATGAGCAGTTCTTC.

This clonotype showed up many times. The V gene is TRBV5-1, the J gene TRBJ2-3, with TRBD2 as a possible D gene (6 bases). This CDR3 is built from 15 residues. Germline V gives CDR1 SGHRS, CDR2 YFSETQ. Between the trimmed V and J ends, which lost 2 bases and 2 bases, there was a span of 12 bases. CDR3 DNA: TGCGCCAGCAGCTTCGGGGACTCTGACACAGATACGCAGTATTTT. Its translation: CASSFGDSDTDTQYF.